The source of this TCR beta chain is a study of blood T cell repertoires in COVID-19. As for the study in general: Samples came from the United States, Italy and Spain, spanning acute and convalescent COVID-19.

TCRdb's table, derived via immunoSEQ multiplex PCR, lists solely in-frame clones and lacks some. The sample carries around 400,000 clones, around nine tenths recorded once. This CDR3 comprises 15 residues. Per germline, CDR1 MNHNY and CDR2 SVGAGI (reference sequence). V dropped 6 bases and J dropped 5 bases, with 19 bases sitting between them. What was sequenced was PBMCs or T cells enriched from blood (not recorded which). This clonotype originated in a woman in her thirties who had recovered from COVID-19. V is TRBV6-6 and J is TRBJ1-2, with a weak D call TRBD1 (6 bases). The CDR3 region has the DNA TGTGCCAGCAGGACCCGGGACAAGCCCATTTATGGCTACACCTTC. Amino acids: CASRTRDKPIYGYTF.